The 21 T cell receptor beta chains in this list originate from one sample, sequenced in a study of PD-L1 blockade in urothelial cancer. Time point: pretreatment peripheral blood. Method: immunoSEQ multiplex PCR; TCRdb's copy keeps in-frame clones and lacks some. There are about 79,000 clones in the sample; 85% occur only once, and about 6.2% lies in the top ten. Sequencing was performed on PBMCs, taken around atezolizumab (anti-PD-L1) treatment. The source is a man aged 40-49 years with urothelial cancer.

Comments on this clone: One junction end disagrees with the germline gene, perhaps due to a read error. This rearrangement joins TRBV7-9 to TRBJ2-7, with 14 bases aligning to TRBD2. This CDR3 is 14 amino acids long. The germline gives CDR1 SEHNR, CDR2 FQNEAQ (reference sequence). CDR3 region: CASSLEGLAGAITF. The DNA of the CDR3 is TGTGCCAGCAGCCTAGAGGGACTAGCGGGAGCGATAACCTTC.

The J gene is TRBJ2-1, the V gene TRBV10-2; 9 bases are a match to TRBD2. This CDR3 spans 15 amino acids. J lost 9 bases, V lost 4 bases, and 10 bases had no gene match. Germline V CDR1 and CDR2: WSHSY, SAAADI. Written as DNA, the CDR3 is TGCGCCAGCAGTGTGTGGCGGGAGGGTCTAGGTGAGCAGTTCTTC. Its translation: CASSVWREGLGEQFF.

The chain uses TRBV6-5 and TRBJ2-3; a weak D match, TRBD1 (5 bases). Per the germline V gene, CDR1 is MNHEY and CDR2 is SVGAGI. The CDR3 spans 14 residues. V lost 4 bases and J 8 bases, leaving 16 bases between the germline ends. The chain's CDR3 is CASSSHHIQATQYF. The CDR3 coding sequence is TGTGCCAGCAGTTCACATCACATACAGGCTACGCAGTATTTT.

The chain links TRBV7-9 to TRBJ2-5; TRBD2 is a possible D gene (6 bases). Germline lookup yields CDR1 SEHNR and CDR2 FQNEAQ (reference sequence). This CDR3 has 14 amino acids. Trimming took 5 bases from V and 5 from J, leaving 15 bases between them. Written as DNA, the CDR3 is TGTGCCAGCAGCCCCCGGCGGGGATCCGAGACCCAGTACTTC. Translation: CASSPRRGSETQYF.

The rearrangement uses TRBV6-5 and TRBJ1-4, with unresolved D. Germline lookup yields CDR1 MNHEY and CDR2 SVGAGI. V lost 3 bases, J lost 4 bases, and 9 bases lay in between. The CDR3 totals 14 residues. The CDR3 nucleotides are TGTGCCAGCAGTTATAGGGAGGGTAATGAAAAACTGTTTTTT. This sequence encodes CASSYREGNEKLFF.

The V gene is TRBV28, the J gene TRBJ1-3; a possible D gene is TRBD1 (6 bases). Germline V gene sequence: CDR1 MDHEN, CDR2 SYDVKM. The CDR3 totals 10 residues. Trimming left V 7 bases short and J 8 bases short, with 6 bases between. This CDR3 is CASKGDTIYF. The CDR3 DNA reads TGTGCCAGCAAGGGGGACACCATATATTTT.

The V gene is TRBV30, the J gene TRBJ1-2; 7 bases map to TRBD1. The germline V gene has CDR1 GTSNPN and CDR2 SVGIG (reference sequence). The CDR3 consists of 12 residues. Trimming removed 3 bases from V and 7 bases from J; junction bases left unmatched: 5. CDR3 sequence (DNA): TGTGCCTGGAGCCACAGGGGTGGTGGCTACACCTTC. Translating it yields CAWSHRGGGYTF.

This clone appeared a single time. The V gene is TRBV6-4, the J gene TRBJ2-1; 8 nucleotides align to TRBD2. Per germline, CDR1 MRHNA and CDR2 SNTAGT. This CDR3 spans 15 amino acids. Trimming took 0 bases from V and 5 from J; bases not matched to a gene: 3. CDR3 protein: CASSDSSGSHNEQFF. DNA of the CDR3: TGTGCCAGCAGTGACTCGAGCGGGAGCCACAATGAGCAGTTCTTC.

The rearrangement links TRBV9 to TRBJ2-3; no definite D call. The germline CDR1 and CDR2 sequences are SGDLS and YYNGEE. CDR3 size: 15 residues. Trimming removed 0 bases at V and 2 bases at J, with 10 bases between. In DNA, the CDR3 is TGTGCCAGCAGCGTAGAGGTAGACTCCACAGATACGCAGTATTTT. Translation gives CASSVEVDSTDTQYF.

This sequence joins TRBV11-2 and TRBJ1-1, with 7 bases that match TRBD1. The ends lost 3 bases at V and 5 bases at J; junction bases unmatched: 6. The CDR3 spans 14 residues. CDR1 SGHAT and CDR2 FQNNGV come from the germline V gene. In DNA, the CDR3 is TGTGCCAGCAGCTTCTCTCAACAGGGGACTGAAGCTTTCTTT. Residues: CASSFSQQGTEAFF.

This chain uses TRBV28 with TRBJ2-1; 15 bases agree with TRBD2. The CDR3 length is 19 residues. V lost 3 bases and J lost 3; bases outside the gene matches: 9. Germline assignment: CDR1 MDHEN and CDR2 SYDVKM. The CDR3 DNA is TGTGCCAGCAGTTTGGGGTACGGGACTAGCGGGAGGTACTACAATGAGCAGTTCTTC. It codes for CASSLGYGTSGRYYNEQFF. The full variable domain, its missing parts supplied by reference TRBV28 and TRBJ2-1, is DVKVTQSSRYLVKRTGEKVFLECVQDMDHENMFWYRQDPGLGLRLIYFSYDVKMKEKGDIPEGYSVSREKKERFSLILESASTNQTSMYLCASSLGYGTSGRYYNEQFFGPGTRLTVL.

The chain recombines TRBV7-2 with TRBJ2-3, with D possibly matching TRBD1 (5 bases). Germline V CDR1 and CDR2: SGHTA, FQGNSA. The CDR3 loop spans 15 amino acids. With 2 bases removed from V and 6 bases from J, the gap between germline ends came to 15 bases. CDR3 nucleotide sequence: TGTGCCAGCAGCTTAAATCGCACTCCAGGGGATACGCAGTATTTT. This encodes CASSLNRTPGDTQYF.

The rearrangement joins TRBV18 to TRBJ2-5, with 8 bases fitting TRBD2. V lost 2 bases, J lost 5 bases, and 4 bases stayed unmatched. The CDR3 spans 14 residues. Germline V gene data show CDR1 as KGHSH and CDR2 as LQKENI. The CDR3 DNA is TGTGCCAGCTCACCAAACTCTAGCGGGGAGACCCAGTACTTC. As protein: CASSPNSSGETQYF.

CDR3 DNA: TGTGCCAGCAGTGCCCGCCGAGGTGGGGGCAACGAGCAGTACTTC. This sequence encodes CASSARRGGGNEQYF. The chain is built from TRBV2 and TRBJ2-7; D possibly corresponds to TRBD1 (6 bases). There are 15 residues in the CDR3. CDR1 and CDR2 from the germline V gene are SNHLY and FYNNEI. V lost 4 bases to trimming and J lost 5 bases, with 18 bases between them.

V usage is TRBV7-9 and J usage is TRBJ1-1, with 8 nucleotides matching TRBD1. This CDR3 is 16 amino acids long. Germline V gene sequence: CDR1 SEHNR, CDR2 FQNEAQ (reference sequence). J gave up 1 base and V 2 bases, and 6 bases lay outside the gene matches. The CDR3 sequence: CASSLLGQGENTEAFF. For the CDR3, the DNA is TGTGCCAGCAGCTTACTTGGACAGGGAGAGAACACTGAAGCTTTCTTT.

This rearrangement joins TRBV19 to TRBJ2-5; perhaps TRBD2 as D (6 bases). Trimming shortened V by 7 bases and J by 5 bases, and 17 bases separated the two germline ends. Germline CDR1 is LNHDA and CDR2 is SQIVND (reference sequence). This CDR3 has 14 amino acids. This CDR3 reads CASTPRDSWETQYF. Here the CDR3 DNA reads TGTGCCAGTACCCCCCGGGACTCCTGGGAGACCCAGTACTTC. Combining the CDR3 with reference TRBV19 and TRBJ2-5 gives the whole variable domain DGGITQSPKYLFRKEGQNVTLSCEQNLNHDAMYWYRQDPGQGLRLIYYSQIVNDFQKGDIAEGYSVSREKKESFPLTVTSAQKNPTAFYLCASTPRDSWETQYFGPGTRLLVL.

The CDR3 sequence is CASSTPSGRLYNEQFF. In DNA, the CDR3 is TGTGCCAGTAGTACCCCTAGCGGGAGACTCTACAATGAGCAGTTCTTC. This chain joins TRBV19 and TRBJ2-1; 10 bases align to TRBD2. Germline assignment: CDR1 LNHDA and CDR2 SQIVND (reference sequence). This CDR3 contains 16 residues. The V and J ends lost 4 bases and 3 bases, in that order; junction bases with no gene match: 6.

This chain connects TRBV7-9 to TRBJ2-7; TRBD2 might be the D (5 bases). The CDR3 is 16 amino acids. V shed 2 bases and J shed 0 bases, with 14 bases lying between them. CDR1 SEHNR and CDR2 FQNEAQ come from the germline V gene (reference sequence). The CDR3 coding sequence is TGTGCCAGCAGCTTATTTGAACTAGGGAGCTCCTACGAGCAGTACTTC. It encodes CASSLFELGSSYEQYF.

This clone occurred once. The V and J genes are TRBV5-1 and TRBJ1-1; D gene unclear. Germline CDR1 is SGHRS and CDR2 is YFSETQ. Trimming left V 1 base short and J 6 bases short, with 13 bases between. The CDR3 is 14 residues long. The CDR3 region is CASSLSGLDSEAFF. As DNA, the CDR3 is TGCGCCAGCAGCTTGTCGGGATTAGATTCTGAAGCTTTCTTT.

Remarks on this clone: A single base separates this from a much larger clone, so it may be a read error. This chain connects TRBV5-5 to TRBJ1-2; 9 bases map to TRBD1. Germline V gene lookup returns CDR1 SGHKS and CDR2 YYEKEE (reference sequence). The length of the CDR3 is 13 residues. V trimming: 4 bases; J trimming: 3 bases; junction bases outside the gene matches: 1. CDR3 sequence reads: CASSRDRDYGYTF. The CDR3, as DNA: TGTGCCAGCAGCCGGGACAGGGACTATGGCTACACCTTC.

The chain uses TRBV6-1 and TRBJ1-5; D ambiguous. CDR3 length: 13 amino acids. Per the germline V gene, CDR1 is MNHNS and CDR2 is SASEGT. Trimming stripped 1 base from V and 6 bases from J, with 7 bases between. The CDR3 loop reads CASSEGSVQPQHF. The CDR3 DNA follows: TGTGCCAGCAGTGAAGGGTCAGTTCAGCCCCAGCATTTT.